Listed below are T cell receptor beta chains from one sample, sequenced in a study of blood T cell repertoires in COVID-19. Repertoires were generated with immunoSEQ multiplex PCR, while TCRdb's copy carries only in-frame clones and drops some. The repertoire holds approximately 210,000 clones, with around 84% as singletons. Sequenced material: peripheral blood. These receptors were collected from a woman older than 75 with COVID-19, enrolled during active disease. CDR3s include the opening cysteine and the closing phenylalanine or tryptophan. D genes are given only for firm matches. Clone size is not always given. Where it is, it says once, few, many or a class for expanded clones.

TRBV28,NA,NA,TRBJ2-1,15,CASSPTGIQRHEQFF,TGTGCCAGCAGTCCTACAGGGATCCAGAGGCATGAGCAGTTCTTC
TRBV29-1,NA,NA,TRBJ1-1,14,CSVGRDGVNTEAFF,TGCAGCGTTGGACGCGATGGAGTGAACACTGAAGCTTTCTTT
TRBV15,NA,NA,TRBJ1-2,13,CATSRDGTRGYTF,TGTGCCACCAGCAGAGATGGGACACGGGGCTACACCTTC
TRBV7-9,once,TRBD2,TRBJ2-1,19,CASSLVVSGGPSIYNEQFF,TGTGCCAGCAGCTTAGTAGTTAGCGGGGGACCCTCTATCTACAATGAGCAGTTCTTC
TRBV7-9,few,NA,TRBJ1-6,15,CASSLAVTASSPLHF,TGTGCCAGCAGCTTAGCAGTGACAGCTTCTTCACCCCTCCACTTT
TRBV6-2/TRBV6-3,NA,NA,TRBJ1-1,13,CASSYEGDTEAFF,TGTGCCAGCAGTTATGAGGGGGACACTGAAGCTTTCTTT
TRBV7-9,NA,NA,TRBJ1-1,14,CASSFRGAGPEAFF,TGTGCCAGCAGCTTCCGTGGGGCAGGCCCTGAAGCTTTCTTT
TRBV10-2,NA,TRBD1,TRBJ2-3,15,CASSNRDRGTDTQYF,TGCGCCAGCAGTAATCGGGACAGAGGCACAGATACGCAGTATTTT
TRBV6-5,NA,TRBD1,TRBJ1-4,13,CASTPRQQGELFF,TGTGCCAGCACCCCTCGACAGCAGGGGGAACTGTTTTTT
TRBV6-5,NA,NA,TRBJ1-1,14,CASSPGLGNTEAFF,TGTGCCAGCAGCCCGGGACTGGGGAACACTGAAGCTTTCTTT
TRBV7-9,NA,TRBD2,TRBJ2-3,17,CASSLASRGGRVDTQYF,TGTGCCAGCAGCTTAGCGTCGCGGGGGGGCCGGGTAGATACGCAGTATTTT
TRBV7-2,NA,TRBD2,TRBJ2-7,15,CASSLSPAAGGEQYF,TGTGCCAGCAGCTTAAGTCCGGCGGCGGGGGGAGAGCAGTACTTC
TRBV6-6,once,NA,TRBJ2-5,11,CATGGQETQYF,TGTGCCACTGGGGGGCAAGAGACCCAGTACTTC
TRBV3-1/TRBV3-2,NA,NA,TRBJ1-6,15,CASRIGRINNSPLHF,TGTGCCAGCAGAATTGGCAGGATCAATAATTCACCCCTCCACTTT
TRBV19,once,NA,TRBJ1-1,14,CASSMREMNTEAFF,TGTGCCAGTAGTATGCGGGAAATGAACACTGAAGCTTTCTTT
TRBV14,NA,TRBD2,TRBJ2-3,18,CASSRQAGGLLRTDTQYF,TGTGCCAGCAGCCGACAAGCGGGGGGGCTCCTCCGCACAGATACGCAGTATTTT
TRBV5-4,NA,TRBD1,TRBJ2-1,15,CASSRQGGAYNEQFF,TGTGCCAGCAGCCGACAGGGTGGGGCCTACAATGAGCAGTTCTTC
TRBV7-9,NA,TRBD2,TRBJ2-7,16,CASSFTGTSGVYEQYF,TGTGCCAGCAGCTTCACCGGGACTAGCGGGGTCTACGAGCAGTACTTC
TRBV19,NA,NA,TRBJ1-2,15,CASSIPQTGNYGYTF,TGTGCCAGTAGTATACCTCAGACGGGGAACTATGGCTACACCTTC
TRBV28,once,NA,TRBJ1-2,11,CASSLSSGYTF,TGTGCCAGCAGTTTGTCGAGCGGCTACACCTTC
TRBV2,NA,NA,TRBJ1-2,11,CASSASRLYTF,TGTGCCAGCAGTGCCTCTCGACTCTACACCTTC
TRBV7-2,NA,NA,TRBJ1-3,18,CASSLDSPVSSSGNTIYF,TGTGCCAGCAGCTTAGATTCCCCCGTCTCGAGCTCTGGAAACACCATATATTTT
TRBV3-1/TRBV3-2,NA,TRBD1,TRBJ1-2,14,CASSQRDRGYGYTF,TGTGCCAGCAGCCAAAGGGACAGAGGCTATGGCTACACCTTC
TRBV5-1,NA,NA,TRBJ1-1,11,CASSPGQEAFF,TGCGCCAGCAGCCCAGGACAGGAAGCTTTCTTT
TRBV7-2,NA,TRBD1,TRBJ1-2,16,CASSLDTTGGGSGYTF,TGTGCCAGCAGCTTAGATACGACAGGGGGCGGGAGTGGCTACACCTTC
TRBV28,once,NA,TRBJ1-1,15,CASSLRRTGNTEAFF,TGTGCCAGCAGTTTACGGAGGACGGGAAACACTGAAGCTTTCTTT
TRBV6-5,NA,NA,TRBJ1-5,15,CASSYSQGGGQPQHF,TGTGCCAGCAGTTACTCCCAGGGAGGAGGGCAGCCCCAGCATTTT
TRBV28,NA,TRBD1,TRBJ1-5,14,CASSNRDSRNPQHF,TGTGCCAGCAGCAACCGGGACAGCCGAAATCCCCAGCATTTT
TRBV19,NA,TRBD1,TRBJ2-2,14,CASRRDSNTGELFF,TGTGCCAGTAGGAGGGACAGCAACACCGGGGAGCTGTTTTTT
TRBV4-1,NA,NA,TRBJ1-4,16,CASSLGQLATNEKLFF,TGCGCCAGCAGCCTTGGACAGCTTGCAACTAATGAAAAACTGTTTTTT
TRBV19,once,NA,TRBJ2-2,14,CASSLQGVTGELFF,TGTGCCAGTAGCCTACAGGGAGTCACCGGGGAGCTGTTTTTT
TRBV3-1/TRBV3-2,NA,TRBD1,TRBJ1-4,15,CASSPWDSGYEKLFF,TGTGCCAGCAGCCCTTGGGACAGTGGTTATGAAAAACTGTTTTTT
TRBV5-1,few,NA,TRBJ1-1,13,CASSLRQNTEAFF,TGCGCCAGCAGCTTGCGACAGAACACTGAAGCTTTCTTT
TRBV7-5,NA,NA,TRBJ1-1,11,CVRSPDSLGFF,TGTGTCAGAAGCCCTGACAGCCTCGGTTTCTTT
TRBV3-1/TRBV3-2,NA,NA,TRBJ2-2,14,CASSQQANTGELFF,TGTGCCAGCAGCCAACAGGCAAACACCGGGGAGCTGTTTTTT
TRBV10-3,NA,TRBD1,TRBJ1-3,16,CAISHGQGLSGNTIYF,TGTGCCATCAGTCACGGACAGGGGCTCTCTGGAAACACCATATATTTT
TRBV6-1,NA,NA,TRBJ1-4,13,CASSEYREEKLFF,TGTGCCAGCAGTGAATATAGGGAGGAAAAACTGTTTTTT
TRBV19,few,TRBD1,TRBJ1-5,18,CASSKAGGAEVWSQPQHF,TGTGCCAGTAGTAAGGCAGGGGGCGCCGAGGTCTGGAGTCAGCCCCAGCATTTT
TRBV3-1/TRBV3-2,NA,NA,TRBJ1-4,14,CASSLRATNEKLFF,TGTGCCAGCAGCCTCCGTGCAACTAATGAAAAACTGTTTTTT
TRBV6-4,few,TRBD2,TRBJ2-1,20,CASSVTASGGVAPPYNEQFF,TGTGCCAGCAGTGTTACGGCTAGCGGGGGGGTAGCCCCCCCTTACAATGAGCAGTTCTTC
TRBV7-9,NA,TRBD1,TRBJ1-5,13,CASSWTGAGPQHF,TGTGCCAGCAGCTGGACAGGCGCGGGGCCCCAGCATTTT
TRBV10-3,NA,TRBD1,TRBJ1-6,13,CAITGTGNSPLHF,TGTGCCATCACCGGGACAGGGAATTCACCCCTCCACTTT
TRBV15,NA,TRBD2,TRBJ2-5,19,CATSKRLAGGPGFGETQYF,TGTGCCACCAGCAAGAGACTAGCGGGGGGGCCCGGGTTTGGGGAGACCCAGTACTTC
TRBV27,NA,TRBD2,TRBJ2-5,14,CASSPSGGGETQYF,TGTGCCAGCAGCCCTAGCGGGGGAGGGGAGACCCAGTACTTC
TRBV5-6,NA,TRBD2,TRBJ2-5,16,CASSLWGGLVKETQYF,TGTGCCAGCAGCTTGTGGGGGGGACTAGTTAAAGAGACCCAGTACTTC
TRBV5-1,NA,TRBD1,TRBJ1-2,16,CASSSSTLSQGGGYTF,TGCGCCAGCAGCTCATCCACCCTGTCCCAGGGGGGTGGCTACACCTTC
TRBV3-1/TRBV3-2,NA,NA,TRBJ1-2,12,CASSQTGGGYTF,TGTGCCAGCAGCCAGACAGGAGGAGGCTACACCTTC
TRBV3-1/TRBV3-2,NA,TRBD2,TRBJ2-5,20,CASSQERTSGGAYFLETQYF,TGTGCCAGCAGCCAAGAAAGGACTAGCGGGGGGGCCTATTTTTTAGAGACCCAGTACTTC
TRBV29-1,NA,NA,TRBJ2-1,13,CSVDRSSYNEQFF,TGCAGCGTCGACAGGAGCTCCTACAATGAGCAGTTCTTC
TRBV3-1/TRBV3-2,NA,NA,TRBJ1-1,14,CASGGRGKNTEAFF,TGTGCCAGTGGTGGTAGGGGCAAGAACACTGAAGCTTTCTTT
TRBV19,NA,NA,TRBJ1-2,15,CASRWGSGDAYGYTF,TGTGCCAGTAGATGGGGGTCAGGGGACGCCTATGGCTACACCTTC
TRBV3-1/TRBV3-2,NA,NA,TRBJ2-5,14,CASSQGGGPETQYF,TGTGCCAGCAGCCAAGGGGGGGGCCCAGAGACCCAGTACTTC
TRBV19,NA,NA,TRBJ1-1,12,CASSPRQTEAFF,TGTGCCAGTAGTCCGAGACAGACCGAAGCTTTCTTT